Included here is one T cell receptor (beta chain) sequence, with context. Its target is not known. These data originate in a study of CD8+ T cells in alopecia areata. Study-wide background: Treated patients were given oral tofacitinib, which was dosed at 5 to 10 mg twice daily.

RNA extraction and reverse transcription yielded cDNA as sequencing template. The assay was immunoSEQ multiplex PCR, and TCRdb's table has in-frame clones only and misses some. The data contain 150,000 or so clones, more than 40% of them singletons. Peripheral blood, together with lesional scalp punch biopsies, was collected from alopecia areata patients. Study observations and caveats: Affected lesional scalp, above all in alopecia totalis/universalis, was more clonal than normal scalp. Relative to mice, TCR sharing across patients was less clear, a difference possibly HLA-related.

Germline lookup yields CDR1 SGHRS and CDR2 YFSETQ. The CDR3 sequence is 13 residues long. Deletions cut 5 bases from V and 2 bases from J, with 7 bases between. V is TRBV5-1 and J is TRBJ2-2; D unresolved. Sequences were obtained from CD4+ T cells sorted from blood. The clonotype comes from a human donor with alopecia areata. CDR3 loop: CASSVGNTGELFF. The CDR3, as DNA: TGCGCCAGCAGTGTCGGAAACACCGGGGAGCTGTTTTTT. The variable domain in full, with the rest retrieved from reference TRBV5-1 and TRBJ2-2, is KAGVTQTPRYLIKTRGQQVTLSCSPISGHRSVSWYQQTPGQGLQFLFEYFSETQRNKGNFPGRFSGRQFSNSRSEMNVSTLELGDSALYLCASSVGNTGELFFGEGSRLTVL.